These T cell receptor beta chains were read from a single sample in a study of T cell responses to AZD1222 COVID-19 vaccine. Here immunoSEQ multiplex PCR was the method, and the copy in TCRdb shows in-frame clones only, minus some. The sample lists tens of thousands of clones, about 80% occurring once. The sample in question was peripheral blood, obtained 28 days after the second AZD1222 dose. The source of these receptors is an adult who received the AZD1222 COVID-19 vaccine. CDR3s include the opening cysteine and the closing phenylalanine or tryptophan. The D gene is left open where the match is weak. Clone sizes are given selectively: once, few, many, or a class where the clone is expanded.

J gene	V gene	D gene	clone size	CDR3 protein	CDR3 DNA
TRBJ1-1	TRBV19	.	once	CASSLRLSMNTEAFF	TGTGCCAGTAGTCTTCGACTGTCAATGAACACTGAAGCTTTCTTT
TRBJ1-3	TRBV28	.	.	CASTRESSGNTIYF	TGTGCCAGCACGAGGGAGAGCTCTGGAAACACCATATATTTT
TRBJ1-6	TRBV5-4	TRBD1	.	CASSPQTGVRNSPLHF	TGTGCCAGCAGCCCGCAAACAGGGGTGAGAAATTCACCCCTCCACTTT
TRBJ1-4	TRBV20-1	.	.	CSASGDTTLLNEKLFF	TGCAGTGCTAGTGGAGACACGACCCTTCTTAATGAAAAACTGTTTTTT
TRBJ2-1	TRBV7-8	TRBD2	.	CASSFYAGAYNEQFF	TGTGCCAGCAGCTTTTACGCGGGAGCATACAATGAGCAGTTCTTC
TRBJ1-6	TRBV9	.	.	CASSATGFNSPLHF	TGTGCCAGCAGCGCGACAGGATTTAATTCACCCCTCCACTTT
TRBJ1-1	TRBV6-5	.	.	CASSYWDKQNTEAFF	TGTGCCAGCAGTTACTGGGACAAACAGAACACTGAAGCTTTCTTT
TRBJ1-1	TRBV6-5	.	.	CASSPFSGEAFF	TGTGCCAGCAGTCCTTTCTCCGGTGAAGCTTTCTTT
TRBJ2-7	TRBV5-4	TRBD2	.	CASSSIGLAGAHEQYF	TGTGCCAGCAGCTCCATTGGACTAGCGGGAGCGCACGAGCAGTACTTC
TRBJ1-2	TRBV19	TRBD1	few	CASSIGQGNYGYTF	TGTGCCAGTAGTATCGGACAGGGCAACTATGGCTACACCTTC
TRBJ1-6	TRBV29-1	TRBD1	.	CSVKIRDSNSPLHF	TGCAGCGTTAAGATCCGGGACAGTAATTCACCCCTCCACTTT
TRBJ1-1	TRBV19	.	.	CATKQGGANTEAFF	TGTGCCACGAAACAGGGAGGAGCGAACACTGAAGCTTTCTTT
TRBJ2-7	TRBV2	.	.	CASSESAYEQYF	TGTGCCAGCAGTGAGTCAGCCTACGAGCAGTACTTC
TRBJ2-1	TRBV19	.	.	CASSVPSGSSSYNEQFF	TGTGCCAGTAGTGTCCCGAGCGGGTCGTCGTCCTACAATGAGCAGTTCTTC
TRBJ1-1	TRBV6-5	.	.	CATRPDGNTEAFF	TGTGCCACCCGACCCGACGGAAACACTGAAGCTTTCTTT
TRBJ2-7	TRBV6-5	TRBD1	.	CASSLDRGITYEQYF	TGTGCCAGCAGTTTAGACAGGGGAATTACCTACGAGCAGTACTTC
TRBJ1-5	TRBV11-2	TRBD1	.	CASSSDRVQPQHF	TGTGCCAGCAGCTCAGACAGGGTTCAGCCCCAGCATTTT
TRBJ2-1	TRBV29-1	.	.	CSVAGAAQFF	TGCAGCGTTGCCGGGGCAGCTCAGTTCTTC
TRBJ2-7	TRBV19	TRBD2	.	CASSPGTSGRSEQYF	TGTGCCAGTAGTCCGGGGACTAGCGGGAGGAGCGAGCAGTACTTC
TRBJ2-2	TRBV28	TRBD1	.	CASSSPGQYTGELFF	TGTGCCAGCAGTTCCCCGGGACAGTACACCGGGGAGCTGTTTTTT
TRBJ2-1	TRBV11-2	.	few	CASSLGHFSGEQFF	TGTGCCAGCAGCCTAGGCCACTTCAGCGGTGAGCAGTTCTTC
TRBJ2-2	TRBV28	.	once	CASSLTGATGELFF	TGTGCCAGCAGTTTAACAGGTGCCACCGGGGAGCTGTTTTTT
TRBJ2-5	TRBV5-1	.	.	CASSLSGEQETQYF	TGCGCCAGCAGCTTATCGGGAGAACAAGAGACCCAGTACTTC
TRBJ1-1	TRBV7-6	.	.	CASRSPTALNTEAFF	TGTGCCAGCAGGTCGCCTACAGCTTTGAACACTGAAGCTTTCTTT
TRBJ1-2	TRBV6-5	.	.	CASSPTRGFGYTF	TGTGCCAGCAGTCCCACAAGGGGATTCGGCTACACCTTC
TRBJ2-5	TRBV6-5	TRBD1	.	CASSTRTGQETQYF	TGTGCCAGCAGTACCCGGACAGGCCAAGAGACCCAGTACTTC
TRBJ1-1	TRBV9	TRBD1	.	CASSVGQGGTEAFF	TGTGCCAGCAGCGTAGGACAGGGCGGCACTGAAGCTTTCTTT
TRBJ1-2	TRBV2	TRBD1	.	CASSADRGNYGYTF	TGTGCCAGCAGTGCCGACAGGGGAAACTATGGCTACACCTTC
TRBJ2-1	TRBV19	TRBD2	once	CASSMGTSGVYNEQFF	TGTGCCAGTAGTATGGGGACTAGCGGGGTCTACAATGAGCAGTTCTTC
TRBJ1-6	TRBV5-1	.	.	CASTPLGFDSPLHF	TGCGCCAGCACTCCGCTCGGTTTCGATTCACCCCTCCACTTT
TRBJ2-5	TRBV7-7	.	.	CASSSSKARVETQYF	TGTGCCAGCAGCTCCAGTAAGGCCAGGGTGGAGACCCAGTACTTC
TRBJ2-4	TRBV9	.	.	CASSVGGDPIIAKNIQYF	TGTGCCAGCAGCGTAGGGGGGGACCCGATTATAGCCAAAAACATTCAGTACTTC
TRBJ2-5	TRBV24-1	.	.	CATSFGQETQYF	TGTGCCACCAGTTTTGGGCAAGAGACCCAGTACTTC
TRBJ2-7	TRBV6-5	TRBD2	once	CASSLGGTYEQYF	TGTGCCAGCAGTCTGGGGGGGACCTACGAGCAGTACTTC
TRBJ1-4	TRBV19	.	.	CASSISVWSVTNEKLFF	TGTGCCAGTAGTATCTCTGTCTGGTCAGTTACTAATGAAAAACTGTTTTTT
TRBJ2-7	TRBV6-1	TRBD1	.	CASSDPGTVPYEQYF	TGTGCCAGCAGTGATCCCGGGACAGTCCCCTACGAGCAGTACTTC
TRBJ2-3	TRBV5-7	TRBD2	.	CASSRGSGRAEDTQYF	TGTGCCAGCAGCCGAGGGAGCGGGAGGGCCGAAGATACGCAGTATTTT
TRBJ2-1	TRBV10-1	.	.	CASSGGAYNEQFF	TGCGCCAGCAGTGGGGGGGCCTACAATGAGCAGTTCTTC
TRBJ1-1	TRBV6-6	.	.	CASSQKTEAFF	TGTGCCAGCTCCCAGAAGACTGAAGCTTTCTTT
TRBJ1-1	TRBV6-1	TRBD1	medium-sized	CASSDPGQGKGEAFF	TGTGCCAGCAGTGATCCGGGACAGGGCAAAGGTGAAGCTTTCTTT
TRBJ2-2	TRBV30	TRBD2	.	CAWSDAAGEITGELFF	TGTGCCTGGAGCGACGCAGCGGGAGAGATCACCGGGGAGCTGTTTTTT